This T cell receptor (beta chain) was identified during a study of T-cell reconstitution after alpha-beta-depleted transplantation in children. Germline trimming cut 6 bases from V and 7 bases from J; bases unmatched to any gene: 13. The CDR3 consists of 14 residues. Per the germline V gene, CDR1 is DFQATT and CDR2 is SNEGSKA (reference sequence). Ten or more counts support this clonotype. As it was prepared, the TCRbeta library received unique molecular identifiers. TCRdb recomputed calls from the PCR reads with MiXCR, one row per CDR3 protein. The table includes roughly 590,000 distinct CDR3 sequences, 16% detected once.

The source was PBMCs from the stem cell graft donor, collected from the stem cell graft. The chain is built from TRBV20-1 and TRBJ1-2, with 8 bases identical to TRBD1. The TCR originated in a human donor who donated a stem cell graft to a child with acute myeloid leukemia. The chain's CDR3 is CSADIGQGSGGYTF. DNA for the CDR3: TGCAGTGCGGACATAGGACAGGGAAGTGGTGGCTACACCTTC.